Listed below are T cell receptor beta chains from one sample, sequenced in a study of shared clonotypes between healthy human individuals. TCRdb's table, derived via immunoSEQ multiplex PCR, lists solely in-frame clones and lacks some. Of roughly 1,800,000 clones in the sample, less than 95% were seen once. The material sequenced was naive CD8+ T cells sorted from blood. These receptor sequences come from a man aged 18 to 29 in good health. CDR3s include the opening cysteine and the closing phenylalanine or tryptophan. The D gene is left open where the match is weak. The size entry is marked missing in some rows and otherwise reads once, few, many or a size class.

CDR3nt,CDR3aa,d_gene,abundance,j_gene,v_gene
TGTGCCAGCAGTGAGCTAGCTTCTCAAGAGACCCAGTACTTC,CASSELASQETQYF,.,.,TRBJ2-5,TRBV2
TGTGCCAGCAGGGACACAGGGGTTTTCGAGGAGACCCAGTACTTC,CASRDTGVFEETQYF,TRBD1,.,TRBJ2-5,TRBV2
TGTGCCAGCAGTCCAACAGGGGGCTTGAACACTGAAGCTTTCTTT,CASSPTGGLNTEAFF,TRBD1,.,TRBJ1-1,TRBV28
TGTGCCAGCAGCCCAAAGACTAGCGAACGCTACGAGCAGTACTTC,CASSPKTSERYEQYF,TRBD2,.,TRBJ2-7,TRBV5-6
TGTGCCAGCAGCCCTGAACTAGCGGGGGTTCAAGAGACCCAGTACTTC,CASSPELAGVQETQYF,TRBD2,.,TRBJ2-5,TRBV7-8
TGTGCCAGCGGGACAGAATACCCCTACGAGCAGTACTTC,CASGTEYPYEQYF,TRBD1,.,TRBJ2-7,TRBV25-1
TGTGCCAGCAGTGAAAATAGCGGAAATGAGCAGTTCTTC,CASSENSGNEQFF,.,.,TRBJ2-1,TRBV6-1
TGTGCCAGCAGCTCGAATCTTGGACCGGATAGCTATTTT,CASSSNLGPDSYF,.,.,TRBJ1-3,TRBV7-9
TGTGCGCTCCGGGCAGGGGGTAACTATGGCTACACCTTC,CALRAGGNYGYTF,TRBD1,.,TRBJ1-2,TRBV28
TGTGCCACTTCGGACTACTCCTACGAGCAGTACTTC,CATSDYSYEQYF,.,.,TRBJ2-7,TRBV7-9
TGTGCCACCAGCAGGAGGGGGTCCCAAGAGACCCAGTACTTC,CATSRRGSQETQYF,.,once,TRBJ2-5,TRBV15